The clone carrying this TCR beta chain has a count of ten or more. Its antigen is as yet unknown. The T cells used for sorted libraries numbered 950,000 to 1,000,000, either CD4+ or CD8+. The data derive from a study of neurological immune-mediated disorders. Germline values: CDR1 SQVTM, CDR2 ANQGSEA. J gave up 4 bases and V 7 bases, and 3 bases lay outside the gene matches. CDR3 length: 11 residues. The authors made cDNA by 5'RACE with 10-nucleotide random UMIs. TCRdb redid the calling of the 5' RACE reads with MiXCR, one entry per CDR3 protein. Of more than 35,000 distinct CDR3 sequences in the sample, over 6% are singletons; the top ten hold about 0.57%. Study results and caveats: None of the CDR3 amino acid sequences in expanded clones turned up in more than one subject, which points to private repertoires in all groups.

Sequenced material: CD4+ T cells from blood. This receptor was taken from a woman in her 40s in good health. The chain combines TRBV29-1 with TRBJ1-1, with 7 bases aligning to TRBD1. CDR3 coding DNA: TGCAGCGGAAGGGACAGCACTGAAGCTTTCTTT. It encodes CSGRDSTEAFF.